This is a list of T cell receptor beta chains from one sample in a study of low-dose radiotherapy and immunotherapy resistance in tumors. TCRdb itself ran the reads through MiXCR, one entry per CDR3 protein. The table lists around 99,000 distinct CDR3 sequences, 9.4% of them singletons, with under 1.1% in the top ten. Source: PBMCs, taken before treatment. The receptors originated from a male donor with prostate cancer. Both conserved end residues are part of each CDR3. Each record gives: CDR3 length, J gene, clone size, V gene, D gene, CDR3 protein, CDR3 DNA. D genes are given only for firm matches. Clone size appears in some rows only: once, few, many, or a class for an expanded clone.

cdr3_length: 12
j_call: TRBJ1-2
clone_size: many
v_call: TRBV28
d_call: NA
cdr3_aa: CASSPQLDGYTF
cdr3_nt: TGTGCCAGCAGTCCCCAATTGGATGGCTACACCTTC

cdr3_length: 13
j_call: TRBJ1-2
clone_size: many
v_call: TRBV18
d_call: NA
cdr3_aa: CASSPTGTYGYTF
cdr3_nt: TGTGCCAGCTCACCAACGGGAACCTATGGCTACACCTTC

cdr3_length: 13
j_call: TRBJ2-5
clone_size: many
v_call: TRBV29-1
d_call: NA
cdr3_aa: CSAGGRRQETQYF
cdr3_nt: TGCAGCGCCGGGGGAAGGAGACAAGAGACCCAGTACTTC

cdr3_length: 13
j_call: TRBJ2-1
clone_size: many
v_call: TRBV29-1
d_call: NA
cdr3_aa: CSVPSISGNEQFF
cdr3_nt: TGCAGCGTTCCATCGATTAGCGGAAATGAGCAGTTCTTC

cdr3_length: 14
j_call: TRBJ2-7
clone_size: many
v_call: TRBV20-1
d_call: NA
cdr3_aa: CSARDRQGTYEQYF
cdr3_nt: TGCAGTGCTAGAGATAGGCAGGGGACCTACGAGCAGTACTTC

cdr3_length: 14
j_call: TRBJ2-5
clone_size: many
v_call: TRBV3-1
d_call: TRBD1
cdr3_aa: CASSPTGVQETQYF
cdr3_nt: TGTGCCAGCAGCCCGACAGGGGTCCAAGAGACCCAGTACTTC

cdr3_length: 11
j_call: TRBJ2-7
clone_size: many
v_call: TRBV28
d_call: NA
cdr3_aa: CASSRIYEQYF
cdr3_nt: TGTGCCAGCAGTCGTATCTACGAGCAGTACTTC

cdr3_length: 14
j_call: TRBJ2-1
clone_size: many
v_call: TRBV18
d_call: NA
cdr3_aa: CASSLWAADNEQFF
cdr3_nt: TGTGCCAGCTCACTGTGGGCCGCCGACAATGAGCAGTTCTTC

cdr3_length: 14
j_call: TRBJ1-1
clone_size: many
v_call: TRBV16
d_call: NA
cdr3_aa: CASSQSSRFGEAFF
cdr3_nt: TGTGCCAGCAGCCAATCGAGCCGGTTCGGGGAAGCTTTCTTT

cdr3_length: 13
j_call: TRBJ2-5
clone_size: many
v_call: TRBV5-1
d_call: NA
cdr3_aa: CASMTNREETQYF
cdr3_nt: TGCGCCAGCATGACCAACAGGGAAGAGACCCAGTACTTC

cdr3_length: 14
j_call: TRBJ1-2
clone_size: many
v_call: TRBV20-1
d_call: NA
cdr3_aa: CSAREYGTSYGYTF
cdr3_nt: TGCAGTGCTAGAGAGTACGGGACAAGCTATGGCTACACCTTC

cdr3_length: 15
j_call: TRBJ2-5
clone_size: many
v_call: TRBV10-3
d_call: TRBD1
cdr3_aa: CAISEEGTGAETQYF
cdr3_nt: TGTGCCATCAGTGAGGAGGGGACAGGGGCTGAGACCCAGTACTTC

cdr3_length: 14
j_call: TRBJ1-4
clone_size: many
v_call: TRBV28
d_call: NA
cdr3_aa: CASSSLPFNEKLFF
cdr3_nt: TGTGCCAGCAGTTCGTTACCATTTAATGAAAAACTGTTTTTT

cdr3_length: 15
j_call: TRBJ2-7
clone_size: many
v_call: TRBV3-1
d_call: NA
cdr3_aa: CASSQAATTLGEQYF
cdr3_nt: TGTGCCAGCAGCCAAGCTGCCACAACCCTTGGCGAGCAGTACTTC

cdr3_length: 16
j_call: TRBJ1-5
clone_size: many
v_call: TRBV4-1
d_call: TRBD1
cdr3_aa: CASSQEGGQGASPQHF
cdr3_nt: TGCGCCAGCAGCCAAGAGGGGGGGCAGGGGGCATCGCCCCAGCATTTT

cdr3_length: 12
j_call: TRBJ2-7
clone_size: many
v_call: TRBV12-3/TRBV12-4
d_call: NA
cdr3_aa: CASSANVQEQYF
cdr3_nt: TGTGCCAGCAGCGCGAACGTCCAGGAGCAGTACTTC

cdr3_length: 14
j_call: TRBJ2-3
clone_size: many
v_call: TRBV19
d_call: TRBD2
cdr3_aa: CASRSSGRPDTQYF
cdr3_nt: TGTGCCAGTAGGTCCAGCGGGAGACCAGATACGCAGTATTTT

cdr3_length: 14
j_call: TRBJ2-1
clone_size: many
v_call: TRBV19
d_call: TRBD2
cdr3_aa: CASSLASGTQHQFF
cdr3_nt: TGTGCCAGTAGTTTGGCTAGCGGGACCCAACATCAGTTCTTC

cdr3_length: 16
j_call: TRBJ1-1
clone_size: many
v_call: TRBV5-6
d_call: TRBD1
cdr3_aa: CASSPWDRGGNTEAFF
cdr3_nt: TGTGCCAGCAGCCCTTGGGACAGGGGAGGGAATACTGAAGCTTTCTTT

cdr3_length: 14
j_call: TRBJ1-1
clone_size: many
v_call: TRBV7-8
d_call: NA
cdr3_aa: CASSVQGVNTEAFF
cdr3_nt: TGTGCCAGCAGCGTACAGGGCGTGAACACTGAAGCTTTCTTT

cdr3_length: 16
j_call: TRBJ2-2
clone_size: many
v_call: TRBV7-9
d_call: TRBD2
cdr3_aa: CASSSLGGRNTGELFF
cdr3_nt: TGTGCCAGCAGCTCCCTGGGCGGGAGAAACACCGGGGAGCTGTTTTTT

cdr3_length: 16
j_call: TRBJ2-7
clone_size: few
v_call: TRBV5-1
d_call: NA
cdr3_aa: CASRSGAGTRSYEQYF
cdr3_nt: TGCGCCAGCAGGTCCGGCGCCGGGACAAGGTCCTACGAGCAGTACTTC

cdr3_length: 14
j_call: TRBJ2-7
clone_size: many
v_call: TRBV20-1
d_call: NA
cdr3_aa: CSARSRDTAYDQYF
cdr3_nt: TGCAGTGCTAGAAGCCGGGACACCGCCTACGATCAGTACTTC

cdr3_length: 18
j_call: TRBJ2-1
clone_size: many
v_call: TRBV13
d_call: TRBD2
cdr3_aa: CASSTLAGGYPSYNEQFF
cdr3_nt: TGTGCCAGCAGCACCCTAGCGGGAGGGTACCCCTCCTACAATGAGCAGTTCTTC

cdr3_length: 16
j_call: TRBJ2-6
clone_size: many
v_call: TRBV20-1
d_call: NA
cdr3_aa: CSARGIGTSGANVLTF
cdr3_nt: TGCAGTGCTAGAGGGATAGGGACCTCTGGGGCCAACGTCCTGACTTTC

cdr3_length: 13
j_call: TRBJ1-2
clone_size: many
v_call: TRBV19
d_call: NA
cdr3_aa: CASTLGFNYGYTF
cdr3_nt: TGTGCCAGTACGTTGGGTTTTAACTATGGCTACACCTTC

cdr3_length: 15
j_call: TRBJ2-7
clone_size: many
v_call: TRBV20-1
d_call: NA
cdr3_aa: CSARLAGATGGEQYF
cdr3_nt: TGCAGTGCTAGATTAGCGGGAGCCACAGGGGGAGAGCAGTACTTC

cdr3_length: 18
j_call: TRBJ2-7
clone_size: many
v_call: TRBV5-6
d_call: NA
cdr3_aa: CASSLVGHLGSLGGEQYF
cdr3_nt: TGTGCCAGCAGCCTTGTTGGACATTTGGGTTCTCTGGGCGGCGAGCAGTACTTC

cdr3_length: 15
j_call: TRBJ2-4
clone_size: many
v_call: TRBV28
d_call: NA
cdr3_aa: CASSLGGLAGNIQYF
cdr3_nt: TGTGCCAGCAGTTTAGGCGGGCTGGCAGGCAACATTCAGTACTTC

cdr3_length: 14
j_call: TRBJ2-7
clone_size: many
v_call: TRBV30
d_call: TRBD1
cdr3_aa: CAWRDETGVGEQYF
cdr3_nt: TGTGCCTGGAGAGACGAAACAGGGGTCGGGGAGCAGTACTTC

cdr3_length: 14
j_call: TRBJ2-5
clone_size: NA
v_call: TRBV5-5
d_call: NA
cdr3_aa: CASRPPPPQETQYF
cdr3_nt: TGTGCCAGCAGGCCCCCTCCCCCTCAAGAGACCCAGTACTTC

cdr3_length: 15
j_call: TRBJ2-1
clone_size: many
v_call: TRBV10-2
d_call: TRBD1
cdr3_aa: CATTLSGTGSHEQFF
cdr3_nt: TGCGCCACCACTTTATCCGGGACAGGGAGCCATGAGCAGTTCTTC

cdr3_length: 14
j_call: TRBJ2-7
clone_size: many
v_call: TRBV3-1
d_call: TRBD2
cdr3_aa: CASRSNSGSMGQYF
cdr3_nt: TGTGCCAGCAGATCTAATAGCGGGAGTATGGGGCAGTACTTC

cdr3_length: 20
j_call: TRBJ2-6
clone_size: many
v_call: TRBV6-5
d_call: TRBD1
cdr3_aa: CASSYRAGGLGSSGANVLTF
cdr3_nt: TGTGCCAGCAGTTACCGGGCAGGGGGCTTGGGAAGCTCTGGGGCCAACGTCCTGACTTTC

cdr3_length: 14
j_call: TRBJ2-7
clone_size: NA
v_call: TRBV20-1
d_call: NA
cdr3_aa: CSAMQGHALYEQYF
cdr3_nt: TGCAGTGCTATGCAGGGCCACGCACTCTACGAGCAGTACTTC

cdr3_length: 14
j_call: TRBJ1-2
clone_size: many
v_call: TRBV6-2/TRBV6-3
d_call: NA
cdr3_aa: CASRTTTDTYGYTF
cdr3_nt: TGTGCCAGCAGAACTACAACGGACACCTATGGCTACACCTTC

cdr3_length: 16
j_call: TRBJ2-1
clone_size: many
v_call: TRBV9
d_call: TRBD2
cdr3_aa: CASSATGTSGSGEQFF
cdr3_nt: TGTGCCAGCAGCGCCACCGGGACTAGCGGGAGTGGCGAGCAGTTCTTC

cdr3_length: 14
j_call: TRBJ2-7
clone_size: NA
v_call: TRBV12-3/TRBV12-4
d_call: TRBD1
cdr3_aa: CASGRGTGAGEQYF
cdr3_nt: TGTGCCAGTGGTCGTGGGACAGGGGCAGGCGAGCAGTACTTC

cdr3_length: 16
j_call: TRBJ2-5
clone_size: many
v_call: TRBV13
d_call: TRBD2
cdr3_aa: CASTERVGGLQETQYF
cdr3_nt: TGTGCCAGCACCGAGAGGGTGGGAGGGCTCCAAGAGACCCAGTACTTC

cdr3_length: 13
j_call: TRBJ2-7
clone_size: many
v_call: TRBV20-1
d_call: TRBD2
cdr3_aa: CSARGGGTYEQYF
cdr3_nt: TGCAGTGCTAGGGGGGGGGGAACTTACGAGCAGTACTTC

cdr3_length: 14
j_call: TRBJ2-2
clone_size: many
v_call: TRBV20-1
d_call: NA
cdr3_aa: CSARVVGAPGELFF
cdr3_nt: TGCAGTGCTAGGGTGGTAGGAGCCCCCGGGGAGCTGTTTTTT

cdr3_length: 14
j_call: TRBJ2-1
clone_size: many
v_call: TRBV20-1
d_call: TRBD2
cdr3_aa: CSARAGLGGNEQFF
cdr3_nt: TGCAGTGCTAGAGCGGGACTAGGCGGCAATGAGCAGTTCTTC

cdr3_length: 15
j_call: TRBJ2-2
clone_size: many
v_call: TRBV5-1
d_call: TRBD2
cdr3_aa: CASSLVGLADGELFF
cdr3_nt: TGCGCCAGCAGCTTGGTAGGGCTAGCGGACGGGGAGCTGTTTTTT

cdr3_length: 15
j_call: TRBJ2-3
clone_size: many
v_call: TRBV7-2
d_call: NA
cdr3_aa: CASSPGVGITDTQYF
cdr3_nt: TGTGCCAGTAGCCCCGGGGTTGGGATCACAGATACGCAGTATTTT

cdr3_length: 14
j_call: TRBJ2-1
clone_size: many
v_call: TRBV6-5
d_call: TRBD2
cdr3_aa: CASSYAAGGNEQFF
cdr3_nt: TGTGCCAGCAGTTACGCTGCGGGAGGAAATGAGCAGTTCTTC